Listed below are T cell receptor beta chains from one sample, sequenced in a study of shared clonotypes between healthy human individuals. Clones were sequenced by immunoSEQ multiplex PCR, and TCRdb holds only the in-frame ones, with some missing. The table shows about 2,200,000 clones, with under 95% occurring only once. The source material was naive CD8+ T cells from PBMCs. The receptors originated from a man younger than 35 in good health. Some clones in this sample may be carry-over from other donors' samples. CDR3s include the opening cysteine and the closing phenylalanine or tryptophan. A D gene is named only where the DNA matches it firmly. Expanded clones are given a class, and other clones once, few, many or no size at all.

TGTGCCAGCAGCCCGTGGGGGGAGACCCAGTACTTC | CASSPWGETQYF | . | TRBV11-2 | . | TRBJ2-5
TGCAGCGTTGTCCCTACTAGCGGGAGGCCCTCGGTTGGAAATGAGCAGTTCTTC | CSVVPTSGRPSVGNEQFF | . | TRBV29-1 | TRBD2 | TRBJ2-1
TGCGCCAGTCAGGCCCCGGGACAGGGGGCCTACGAGCAGTACTTC | CASQAPGQGAYEQYF | . | TRBV10-2 | TRBD1 | TRBJ2-7
TGTGCCAGCAGCCAGAGGGGCAGGGTGGCAGATACGCAGTATTTT | CASSQRGRVADTQYF | . | TRBV27 | . | TRBJ2-3
TGTGCCAGCACCCCTGGGGAGGGCCTCTACGAGCAGTACTTC | CASTPGEGLYEQYF | . | TRBV7-8 | TRBD2 | TRBJ2-7
TGTGCTAGTGGTCTCGAAGGGCGAAATGAGCAGTTCTTC | CASGLEGRNEQFF | . | TRBV12-5 | . | TRBJ2-1
TGTGCCAGCAGCTGGACAGGGGGCTACGAGCAGTACTTC | CASSWTGGYEQYF | . | TRBV5-4 | TRBD1 | TRBJ2-7
TGTGCCAGCAGTTTGGGGACTAGCGGGTCAGATACGCAGTATTTT | CASSLGTSGSDTQYF | . | TRBV27 | TRBD2 | TRBJ2-3
TGCAGCGGTCGACTAGCAATGGGGGGTGAGCAGTTCTTC | CSGRLAMGGEQFF | . | TRBV29-1 | TRBD2 | TRBJ2-1
TGTGCCAGCAGCGTAACTAGCGGGGAGAGGACAGATACGCAGTATTTT | CASSVTSGERTDTQYF | once | TRBV9 | TRBD2 | TRBJ2-3
TGTGCCAGCAGCCCTTGGGTAGGCGGGGGGGCCAATGAGCAGTTCTTC | CASSPWVGGGANEQFF | . | TRBV14 | TRBD2 | TRBJ2-1
TGTGCCAGCAGGGCCGGGACTAGGGTTTTCGGGGAGCTGTTTTTT | CASRAGTRVFGELFF | . | TRBV27 | TRBD2 | TRBJ2-2
TGTGCCAGCAGCGTAGGGGACAGGGGTGAAGCTTTCTTT | CASSVGDRGEAFF | . | TRBV9 | TRBD1 | TRBJ1-1
TGTGCCAGCAGTTTATCCCCTGGGACAGGAAACTACGAGCAGTACTTC | CASSLSPGTGNYEQYF | . | TRBV27 | TRBD1 | TRBJ2-7
TGTGCCAGCAGCCGCAGGGACGTCCCTGAAGCTTTCTTT | CASSRRDVPEAFF | . | TRBV6-5 | . | TRBJ1-1
TGTGCCAGCAGCTTAGGACTAGCAAGCCACGAGCAGTACTTC | CASSLGLASHEQYF | . | TRBV7-2 | TRBD2 | TRBJ2-7
TGCGCCAGCGGAGACAGGGGCTTGGATGGCTACACCTTC | CASGDRGLDGYTF | . | TRBV4-3 | TRBD1 | TRBJ1-2
TGTGCCACCAGCCCCAGGCCGCGGGGATCCTACGAGCAGTACTTC | CATSPRPRGSYEQYF | . | TRBV15 | . | TRBJ2-7
TGTGCCGGACGCGGGCTAGCGGGACGCAATGAGCAGTTCTTC | CAGRGLAGRNEQFF | . | TRBV7-9 | TRBD2 | TRBJ2-1
TGCAGCGTCCAACTAGCGGTCGCCTACGAGCAGTACTTC | CSVQLAVAYEQYF | . | TRBV29-1 | TRBD2 | TRBJ2-7
TGTGCCAGCAGTTTAGAGGGGTCCTACAATGAGCAGTTCTTC | CASSLEGSYNEQFF | . | TRBV28 | . | TRBJ2-1
TGTGCCAGCAGGCGACAGGGGGCGCTTGGTGGCTACACCTTC | CASRRQGALGGYTF | . | TRBV28 | TRBD1 | TRBJ1-2
TGTGCCAGCAGTTTATGGACAGGGGGCTTGTTAACCTACGAGCAGTACTTC | CASSLWTGGLLTYEQYF | . | TRBV28 | TRBD1 | TRBJ2-7
TGTGCCAGCAGCCCACCACCAGGGACAGCGAACACCGGGGAGCTGTTTTTT | CASSPPPGTANTGELFF | . | TRBV7-9 | TRBD1 | TRBJ2-2
TGTGCCAGCAGTTTATCGACTGGGGAAATATCTTCCGAGCAGTACTTC | CASSLSTGEISSEQYF | . | TRBV27 | . | TRBJ2-7
TGCAGCGCTTGGACAGGGGGAAACGAGCAGTACTTC | CSAWTGGNEQYF | . | TRBV29-1 | TRBD1 | TRBJ2-7
TGTGCCAGTACAAACCAGGAGGGACAGGGGCCCCGTCGGGCTGAAGCTTTCTTT | CASTNQEGQGPRRAEAFF | . | TRBV19 | TRBD1 | TRBJ1-1
TGTGCCAGCAATAGGGCTAGCACAGATACGCAGTATTTT | CASNRASTDTQYF | once | TRBV28 | . | TRBJ2-3
TGTGCCAGCAGCTTCGGGCAGTTCAACTATGGCTACACCTTC | CASSFGQFNYGYTF | . | TRBV5-4 | . | TRBJ1-2
TGTGCCAGCTCACGCCTGGGTTTCCGGCATGAGCAGTTCTTC | CASSRLGFRHEQFF | . | TRBV18 | . | TRBJ2-1
TGTGCCAGTAGTATGATAGCCCAACCCTCCTACAATGAGCAGTTCTTC | CASSMIAQPSYNEQFF | . | TRBV19 | . | TRBJ2-1
TGTGCCAGCAACCTGGGTACCCAGTACTTC | CASNLGTQYF | . | TRBV6-5 | . | TRBJ2-5
TGTGCCAGCAGTTCCAACACGAGACCTGATGGCTACACCTTC | CASSSNTRPDGYTF | . | TRBV27 | . | TRBJ1-2
TGTGCCAGCAGCTTAACGCCCGGGACTACGGATACGCAGTATTTT | CASSLTPGTTDTQYF | . | TRBV7-3 | TRBD2 | TRBJ2-3